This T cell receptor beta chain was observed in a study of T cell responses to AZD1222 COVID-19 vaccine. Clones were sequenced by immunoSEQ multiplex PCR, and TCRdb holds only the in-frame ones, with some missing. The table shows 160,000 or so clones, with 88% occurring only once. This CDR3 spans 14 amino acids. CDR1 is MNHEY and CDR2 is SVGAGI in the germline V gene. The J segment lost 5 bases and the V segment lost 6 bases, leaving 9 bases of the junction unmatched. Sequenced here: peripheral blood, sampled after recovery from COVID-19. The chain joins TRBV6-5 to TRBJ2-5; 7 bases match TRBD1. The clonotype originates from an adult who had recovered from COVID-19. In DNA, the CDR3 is TGTGCCAGCAGCAGGGGGTTTTTAATCGAGACCCAGTACTTC. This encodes CASSRGFLIETQYF.